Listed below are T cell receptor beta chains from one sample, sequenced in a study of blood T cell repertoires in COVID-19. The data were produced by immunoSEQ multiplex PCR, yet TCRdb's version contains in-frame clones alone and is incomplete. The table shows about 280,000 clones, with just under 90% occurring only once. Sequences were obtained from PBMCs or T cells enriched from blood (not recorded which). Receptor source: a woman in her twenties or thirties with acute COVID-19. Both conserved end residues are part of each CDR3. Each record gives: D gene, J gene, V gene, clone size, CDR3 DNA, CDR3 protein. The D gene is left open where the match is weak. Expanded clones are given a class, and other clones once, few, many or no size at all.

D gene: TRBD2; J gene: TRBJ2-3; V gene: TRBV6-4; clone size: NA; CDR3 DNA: TGTGCCAGCAGTGAAGCGGGAGGGCCCCCAGATACGCAGTATTTT; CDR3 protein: CASSEAGGPPDTQYF
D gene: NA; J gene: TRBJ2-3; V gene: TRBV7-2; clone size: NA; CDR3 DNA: TGTGCCAGCAGCTTGGGAGGACCTAGCACAGATACGCAGTATTTT; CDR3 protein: CASSLGGPSTDTQYF
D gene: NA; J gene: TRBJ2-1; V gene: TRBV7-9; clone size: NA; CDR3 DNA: TGTGCCAGCTACTATACACCGGACAGAGAGCAGTTCTTC; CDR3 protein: CASYYTPDREQFF
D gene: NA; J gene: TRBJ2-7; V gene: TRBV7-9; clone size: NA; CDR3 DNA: TGTGCCAGCAGCTCCGGGTTGGAGCAGTACTTC; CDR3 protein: CASSSGLEQYF
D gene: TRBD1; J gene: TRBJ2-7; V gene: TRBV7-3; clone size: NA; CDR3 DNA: TGTGCCAGCAGCTTACAGGGGGCCGGCGAGCAGTACTTC; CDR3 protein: CASSLQGAGEQYF
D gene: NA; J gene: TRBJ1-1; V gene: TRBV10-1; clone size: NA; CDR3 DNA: TGCGCCAGCTCGCCTACCGCCGACACTGAAGCTTTCTTT; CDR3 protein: CASSPTADTEAFF
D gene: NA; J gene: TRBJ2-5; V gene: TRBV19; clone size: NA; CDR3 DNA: TGTGCCAGTAGTATAGGTCAGCAAGAGACCCAGTACTTC; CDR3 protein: CASSIGQQETQYF
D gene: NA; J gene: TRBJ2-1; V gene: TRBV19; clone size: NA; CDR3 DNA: TGTGCCAGTAGACGGGAATCGGTGGACAATGAGCAGTTCTTC; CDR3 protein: CASRRESVDNEQFF
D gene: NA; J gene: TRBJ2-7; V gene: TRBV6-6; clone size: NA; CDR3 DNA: TGTGCCAGCAGTTACTCGGCGGCGAGCTACGAGCAGTACTTC; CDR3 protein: CASSYSAASYEQYF
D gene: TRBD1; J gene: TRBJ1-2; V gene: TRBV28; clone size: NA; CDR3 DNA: TGTGCCAGCTTCCGGGTCGGGCAGGGGGACTATGGCTACACCTTC; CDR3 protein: CASFRVGQGDYGYTF
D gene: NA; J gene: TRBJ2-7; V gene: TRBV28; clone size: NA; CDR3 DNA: TGTGCCAGCAGGGCGCAGGGTGTCTACTACGAGCAGTACTTC; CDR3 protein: CASRAQGVYYEQYF
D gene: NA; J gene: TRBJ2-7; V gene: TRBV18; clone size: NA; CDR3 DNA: TGTGCCAGCTCACCACCCGGACTACAGGCGAACGAGCAGTACTTC; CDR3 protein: CASSPPGLQANEQYF
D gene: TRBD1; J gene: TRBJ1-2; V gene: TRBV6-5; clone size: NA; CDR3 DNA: TGTGCCAGCAGTTACACAGGGGGCTATGGCTACACCTTC; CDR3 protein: CASSYTGGYGYTF
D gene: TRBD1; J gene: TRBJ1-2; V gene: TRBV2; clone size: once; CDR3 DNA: TGTGCCAGCAGGGGGACAGGGGGCTATGGCTACACCTTC; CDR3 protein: CASRGTGGYGYTF
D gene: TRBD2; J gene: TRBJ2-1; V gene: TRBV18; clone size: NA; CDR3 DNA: TGTGCCAGCTCACCACCGGTGCGGGAGGGCCTGTACAATGAGCAGTTCTTC; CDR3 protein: CASSPPVREGLYNEQFF
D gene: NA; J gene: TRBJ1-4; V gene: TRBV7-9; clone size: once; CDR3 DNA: TGTGCCAGCAGCCAATCGGGTAGAATCGGGATTGAAAAACTGTTTTTT; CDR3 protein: CASSQSGRIGIEKLFF
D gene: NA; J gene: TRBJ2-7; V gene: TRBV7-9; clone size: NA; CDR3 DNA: TGTGCCAGCAGCTTAGAAGAGGGTCCGCAATATTTC; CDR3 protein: CASSLEEGPQYF
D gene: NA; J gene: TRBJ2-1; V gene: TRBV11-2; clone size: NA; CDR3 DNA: TGTGCCAGCAGCTTAGGTAGTTCCTATTACGTGGATGAGCAGTTCTTC; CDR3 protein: CASSLGSSYYVDEQFF